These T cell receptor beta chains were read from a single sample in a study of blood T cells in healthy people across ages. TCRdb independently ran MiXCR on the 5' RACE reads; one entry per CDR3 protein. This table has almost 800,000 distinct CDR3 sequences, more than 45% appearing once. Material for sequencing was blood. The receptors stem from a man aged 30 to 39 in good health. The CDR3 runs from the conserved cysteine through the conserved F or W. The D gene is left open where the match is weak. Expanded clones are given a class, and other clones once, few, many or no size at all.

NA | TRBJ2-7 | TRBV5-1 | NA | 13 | TGCGCCAGCAAGGGGGTGATCTCCTACGAGCAGTACTTC | CASKGVISYEQYF
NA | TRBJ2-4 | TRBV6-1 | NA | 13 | TGTGCCAGCGGATCGGGGGACAAAAACATTCAGTACTTC | CASGSGDKNIQYF
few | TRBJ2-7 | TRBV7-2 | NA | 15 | TGTGCCAGCAGCTTACAGGTGGGAGAGGCTTACGAGCAGTACTTC | CASSLQVGEAYEQYF
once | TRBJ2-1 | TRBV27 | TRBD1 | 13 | TGTGCCAGCACGTACAGGGGGGTGCCTGAGCAGTTCTTC | CASTYRGVPEQFF
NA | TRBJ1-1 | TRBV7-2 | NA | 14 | TGTGCCAGCAGCTTAACGGATGATGGGACTGAAGCTTTCTTT | CASSLTDDGTEAFF
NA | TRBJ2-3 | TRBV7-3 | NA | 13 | TGTGCCAGCAGCTTAAACAGGGCTGATACGCAGTATTTT | CASSLNRADTQYF
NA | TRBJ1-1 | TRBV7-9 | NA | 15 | TGTGCCAGCAGCTTACTCACAGGGTCGAACACTGAAGCTTTCTTT | CASSLLTGSNTEAFF
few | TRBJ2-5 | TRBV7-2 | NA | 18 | TGTGCCAGCAGCTTATTGATTAGTGGGGTCCTTAAAGCGGAGACCCAGTACTTC | CASSLLISGVLKAETQYF
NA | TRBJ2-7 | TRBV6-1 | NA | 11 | TGTGCCAGCAGCATAGTGGGCGAGCAGTACTTC | CASSIVGEQYF
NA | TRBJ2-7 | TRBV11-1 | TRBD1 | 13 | TGTGCCAGCAAGGGACAGGGAACTATGGAGCAGTACTTC | CASKGQGTMEQYF
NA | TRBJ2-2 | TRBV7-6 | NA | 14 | TGTGCCAGCAGCCCAGACGACAGCACCGGGGAGCTGTTTTTT | CASSPDDSTGELFF
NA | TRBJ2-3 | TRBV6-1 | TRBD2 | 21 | TGTGCCAGCAGTGTAAGGGTGGGAGGGACTAGCGGGGGGAGAAGAACAGATACGCAGTATTTT | CASSVRVGGTSGGRRTDTQYF
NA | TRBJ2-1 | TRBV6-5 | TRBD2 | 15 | TGTGCCAGCAGCCTCGGGGTAGCGGGGTACAATGAGCAGTTCTTC | CASSLGVAGYNEQFF
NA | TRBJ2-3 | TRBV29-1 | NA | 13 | TGCAGCGTTTCCCCCCCGGGCGCAGATACGCAGTATTTT | CSVSPPGADTQYF
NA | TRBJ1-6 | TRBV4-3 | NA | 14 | TGCGCCAGCAGCCAAGATCCCAGGAATTCACCCCTCCACTTT | CASSQDPRNSPLHF
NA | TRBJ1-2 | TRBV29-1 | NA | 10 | TGCAGCGTTGTGGCGAATGGCTACACCTTC | CSVVANGYTF
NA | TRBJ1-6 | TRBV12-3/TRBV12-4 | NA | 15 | TGTGCCAGCAGCCCACCCTTTGGACAGCCGTCACCCCTCCACTTT | CASSPPFGQPSPLHF
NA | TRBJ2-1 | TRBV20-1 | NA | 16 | TGCAGTGCTAGTTGGGAACTAGGAGTGCTATACAATGAGCAGTTCTTC | CSASWELGVLYNEQFF
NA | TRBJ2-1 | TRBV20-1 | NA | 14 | TGCAGTGCTAGGTTGGGACTCGTATACAATGAGCAGTTCTTC | CSARLGLVYNEQFF
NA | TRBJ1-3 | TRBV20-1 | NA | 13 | TGCAGTGTTAGGACAGACTCCGGAAACACCATATATTTT | CSVRTDSGNTIYF
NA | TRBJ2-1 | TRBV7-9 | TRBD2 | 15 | TGTGCCAGCAGCTTATCCCTAGCGGGGGGGTCTGAGCAGTTCTTC | CASSLSLAGGSEQFF
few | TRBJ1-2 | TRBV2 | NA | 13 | TGTGCCAGCAGCTGGACAGAGCACTATGGCTACACCTTC | CASSWTEHYGYTF
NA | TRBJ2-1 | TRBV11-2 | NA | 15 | TGTGCCAGCAGCCCCGAAGGTGCCCGCGGCAATGAGCAGTTCTTC | CASSPEGARGNEQFF
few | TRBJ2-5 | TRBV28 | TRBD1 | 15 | TGTGCCAGCAGTGGGGGACAGGGTCTTAAGGAGACCCAGTACTTC | CASSGGQGLKETQYF
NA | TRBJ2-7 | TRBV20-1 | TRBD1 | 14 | TGCAGTGTCCAAGCTCAGGGGGTAACCTACGAGCAGTACTTC | CSVQAQGVTYEQYF
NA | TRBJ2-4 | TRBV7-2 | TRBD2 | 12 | TGTGCCAGCAGCTTACAGCGGGGACGACAGTACTTC | CASSLQRGRQYF
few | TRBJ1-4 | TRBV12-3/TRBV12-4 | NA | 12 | TGTGCCAGCAGTTTAGCAAATGAAAAACTGTTTTTT | CASSLANEKLFF
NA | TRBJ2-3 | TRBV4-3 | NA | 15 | TGCGCCAGCAGCCAGGGACTGCAGAGCACAGATACGCAGTATTTT | CASSQGLQSTDTQYF
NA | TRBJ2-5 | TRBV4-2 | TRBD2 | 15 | TGTGCCAGCAGCCCCCGGCTAGCGGGATGGGATGAGCAGTACTTC | CASSPRLAGWDEQYF
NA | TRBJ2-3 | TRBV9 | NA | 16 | TGTGCCAGCAGCGTAGCCGGCGCCCAGGGAATGGATACGCAGTATTTT | CASSVAGAQGMDTQYF
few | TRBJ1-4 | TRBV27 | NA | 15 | TGTGCCAGCAGTCCGAGGACAGACCATGATGAAAAACTGTTTTTT | CASSPRTDHDEKLFF
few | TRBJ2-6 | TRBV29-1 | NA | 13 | TGCAGCGTTGATAGTGGTGGGGCCAACGTCCTGACTTTC | CSVDSGGANVLTF
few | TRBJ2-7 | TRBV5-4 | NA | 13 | TGTGCCAGCAGCATGACTGGGTCTGGCGAGCAGTACTTC | CASSMTGSGEQYF
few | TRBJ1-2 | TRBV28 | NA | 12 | TGTGCCAGCAGTTTGGGGGCGTATGGCTACACCTTC | CASSLGAYGYTF
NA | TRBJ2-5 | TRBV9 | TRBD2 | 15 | TGTGCCAGCACGAGTAGCGGGGGGTTGTACAATGAGCAGTACTTC | CASTSSGGLYNEQYF
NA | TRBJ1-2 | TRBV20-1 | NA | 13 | TGCAGTGCTAGAGGGGCAGTCTCCTATGGCTACACCTTC | CSARGAVSYGYTF
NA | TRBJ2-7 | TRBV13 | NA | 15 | TGTGCCGGCAGCTTCCACAGGGGACTCTCCTACGAGCAGTACTTC | CAGSFHRGLSYEQYF
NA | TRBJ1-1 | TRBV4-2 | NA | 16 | TGTGCCAGCAGCCAAAAAGACGGCCGAATGAACCCTGAAGCTTTCTTT | CASSQKDGRMNPEAFF
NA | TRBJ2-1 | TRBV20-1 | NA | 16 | TGCAGTGCTAGTCCCCTTGGGGGAGGTCCCTACAATGAGCAGTTCTTC | CSASPLGGGPYNEQFF
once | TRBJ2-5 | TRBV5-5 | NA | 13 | TGTGCCAGCAGCCGCCTAGAATACGGGGCCCAGTACTTC | CASSRLEYGAQYF
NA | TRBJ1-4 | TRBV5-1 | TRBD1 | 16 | TGCGCCAGCAGCGCTACCGGGACAGCCCCCAATGAAAAACTGTTTTTT | CASSATGTAPNEKLFF
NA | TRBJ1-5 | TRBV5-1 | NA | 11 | TGCGCCAGGATTCTTAGGCTGCCCCAGCATTTT | CARILRLPQHF
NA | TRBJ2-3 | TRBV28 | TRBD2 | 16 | TGTGCCAGCAGCTTACAGACGGGGGGTGGCACAGATACGCAGTATTTT | CASSLQTGGGTDTQYF
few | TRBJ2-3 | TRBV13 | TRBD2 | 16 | TGTGCCAGCAGCTTGTGGCTAGCGGGGGAAGAGGATACGCAGTATTTT | CASSLWLAGEEDTQYF
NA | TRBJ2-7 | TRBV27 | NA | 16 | TGTGCCAGCAGTCTTCGGACTGGGAGCAATTGGTACGAGCAGTACTTC | CASSLRTGSNWYEQYF
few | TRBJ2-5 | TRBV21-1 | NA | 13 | TGTGCCAGCTCCCAAGTCGACGGGGAGACCCAGTACTTC | CASSQVDGETQYF
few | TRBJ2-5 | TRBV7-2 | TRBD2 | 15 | TGTGCCAGCAGCCTAAAGCGGGGGGGGTCAGAGACCCAGTACTTC | CASSLKRGGSETQYF
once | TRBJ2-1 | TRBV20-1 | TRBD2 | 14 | TGCAGTGCTTTTGGGACTAGCTCCTACAATGAGCAGTTCTTC | CSAFGTSSYNEQFF
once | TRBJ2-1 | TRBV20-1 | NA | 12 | TGCAGTGCTAGGGACCCCTACAATGAGCAGTTCTTC | CSARDPYNEQFF
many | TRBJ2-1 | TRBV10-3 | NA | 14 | TGTGCCATCAGTGAGTCGAGTCTCTACAATGAGCAGTTCTTC | CAISESSLYNEQFF
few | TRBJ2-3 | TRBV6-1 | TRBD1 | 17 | TGTGCCAGCCGCCTATTCGCCCTCGGACAGGGCACAGATACGCAGTATTTT | CASRLFALGQGTDTQYF
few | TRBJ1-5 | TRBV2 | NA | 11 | TGTGCCAGCGGGCCGAATCAGCCCCAGCATTTT | CASGPNQPQHF